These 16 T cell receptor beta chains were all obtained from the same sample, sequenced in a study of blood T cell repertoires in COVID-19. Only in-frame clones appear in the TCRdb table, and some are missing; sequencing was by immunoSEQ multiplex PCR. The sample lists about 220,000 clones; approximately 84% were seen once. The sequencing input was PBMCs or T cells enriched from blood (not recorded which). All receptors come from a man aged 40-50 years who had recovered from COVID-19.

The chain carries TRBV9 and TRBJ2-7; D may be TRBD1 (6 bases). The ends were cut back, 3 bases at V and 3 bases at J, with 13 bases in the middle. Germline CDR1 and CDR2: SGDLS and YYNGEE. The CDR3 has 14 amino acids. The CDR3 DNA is TGTGCCAGCAGCGCCCGGGACAATTACTACGAGCAGTACTTC. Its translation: CASSARDNYYEQYF.

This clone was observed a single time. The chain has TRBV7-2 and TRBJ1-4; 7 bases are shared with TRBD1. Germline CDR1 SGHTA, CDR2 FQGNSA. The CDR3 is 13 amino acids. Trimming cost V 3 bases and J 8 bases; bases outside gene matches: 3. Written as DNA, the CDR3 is TGTGCCAGCAGCTTTGACAGGGTGGAAAAACTGTTTTTT. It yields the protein CASSFDRVEKLFF.

The CDR3 loop is CASSGAKDNSPLHF. In DNA form, the CDR3 reads TGTGCCAGTTCAGGGGCTAAGGATAATTCACCCCTCCACTTT. This sequence joins TRBV19 and TRBJ1-6, with a tentative D call TRBD1 (6 bases). The CDR3 spans 14 residues. The germline V gene encodes CDR1 LNHDA and CDR2 SQIVND (reference sequence). Trimming shortened V by 8 bases and J by 5 bases, and 13 bases separated the two germline ends.

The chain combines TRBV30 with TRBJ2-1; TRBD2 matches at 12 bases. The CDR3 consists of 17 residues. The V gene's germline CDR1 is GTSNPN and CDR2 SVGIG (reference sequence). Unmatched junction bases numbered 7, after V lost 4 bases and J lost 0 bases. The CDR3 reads CAWITSGGTLSYNEQFF. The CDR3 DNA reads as TGTGCCTGGATAACTAGCGGGGGGACCCTCTCCTACAATGAGCAGTTCTTC.

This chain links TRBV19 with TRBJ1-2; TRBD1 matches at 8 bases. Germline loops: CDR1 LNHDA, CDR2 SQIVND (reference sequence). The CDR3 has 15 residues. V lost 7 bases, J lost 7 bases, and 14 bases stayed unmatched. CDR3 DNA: TGTGCCAGTAAGACGCCGGTAGGACAGGGCGCTGGCTACACCTTC. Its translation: CASKTPVGQGAGYTF. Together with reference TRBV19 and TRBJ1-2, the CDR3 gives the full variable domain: DGGITQSPKYLFRKEGQNVTLSCEQNLNHDAMYWYRQDPGQGLRLIYYSQIVNDFQKGDIAEGYSVSREKKESFPLTVTSAQKNPTAFYLCASKTPVGQGAGYTFGSGTRLTVV.

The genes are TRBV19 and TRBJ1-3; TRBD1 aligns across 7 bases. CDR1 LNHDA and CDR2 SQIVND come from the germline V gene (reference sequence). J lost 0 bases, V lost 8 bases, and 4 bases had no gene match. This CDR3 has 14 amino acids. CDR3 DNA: TGTGCCAGTGTGGACAGGAACTCTGGAAACACCATATATTTT. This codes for CASVDRNSGNTIYF.

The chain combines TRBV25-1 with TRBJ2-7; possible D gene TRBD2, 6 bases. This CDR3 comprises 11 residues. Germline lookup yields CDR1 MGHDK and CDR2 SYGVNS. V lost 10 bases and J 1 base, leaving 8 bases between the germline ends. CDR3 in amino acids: CATRGSYEQYF. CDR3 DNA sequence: TGTGCCACTCGGGGGTCCTACGAGCAGTACTTC.

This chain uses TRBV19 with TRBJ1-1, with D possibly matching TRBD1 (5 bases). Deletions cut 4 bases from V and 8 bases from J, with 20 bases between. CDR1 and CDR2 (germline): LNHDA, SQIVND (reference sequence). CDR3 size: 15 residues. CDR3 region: CASSNAGRGRGEAFF. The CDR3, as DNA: TGTGCCAGTAGTAATGCAGGGAGGGGTAGGGGCGAAGCTTTCTTT. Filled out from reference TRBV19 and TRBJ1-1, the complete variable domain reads DGGITQSPKYLFRKEGQNVTLSCEQNLNHDAMYWYRQDPGQGLRLIYYSQIVNDFQKGDIAEGYSVSREKKESFPLTVTSAQKNPTAFYLCASSNAGRGRGEAFFGQGTRLTVV.

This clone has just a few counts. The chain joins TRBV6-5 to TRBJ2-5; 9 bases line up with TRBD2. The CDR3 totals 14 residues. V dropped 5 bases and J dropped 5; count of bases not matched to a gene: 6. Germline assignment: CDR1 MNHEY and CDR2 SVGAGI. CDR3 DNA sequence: TGTGCCAGCAGTAAAAGCGGGGGGAGGGAGACCCAGTACTTC. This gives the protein CASSKSGGRETQYF.

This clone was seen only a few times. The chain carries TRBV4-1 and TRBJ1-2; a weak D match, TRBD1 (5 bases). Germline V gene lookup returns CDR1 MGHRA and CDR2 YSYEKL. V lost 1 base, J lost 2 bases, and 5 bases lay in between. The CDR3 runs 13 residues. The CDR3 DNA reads TGCGCCAGCAGCCAAGCAGGGAACTATGGCTACACCTTC. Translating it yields CASSQAGNYGYTF.

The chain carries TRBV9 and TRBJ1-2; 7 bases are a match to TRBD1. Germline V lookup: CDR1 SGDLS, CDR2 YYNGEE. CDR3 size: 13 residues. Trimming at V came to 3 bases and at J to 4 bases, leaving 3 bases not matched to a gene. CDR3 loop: CASSAGTVYGYTF. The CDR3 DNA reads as TGTGCCAGCAGCGCTGGGACAGTCTATGGCTACACCTTC.

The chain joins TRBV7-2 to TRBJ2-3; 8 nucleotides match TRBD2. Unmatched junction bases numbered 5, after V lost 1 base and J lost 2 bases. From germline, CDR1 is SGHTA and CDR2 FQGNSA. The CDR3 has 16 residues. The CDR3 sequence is CASSLVLREVTDTQYF. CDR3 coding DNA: TGTGCCAGCAGCTTAGTTCTGCGGGAGGTCACAGATACGCAGTATTTT.

CDR3 sequence (DNA): TGTGCCAGCAGCTCAAGCGGGAGGGCCGGGGCAGATACGCAGTATTTT. It yields the protein CASSSSGRAGADTQYF. This chain joins TRBV7-3 and TRBJ2-3; TRBD2 agrees at 10 bases. CDR3 length equals 16 residues. Trimming at V came to 4 bases and at J to 4 bases, leaving 8 bases not matched to a gene. The germline V gene encodes CDR1 SGHTA and CDR2 FQGTGA.

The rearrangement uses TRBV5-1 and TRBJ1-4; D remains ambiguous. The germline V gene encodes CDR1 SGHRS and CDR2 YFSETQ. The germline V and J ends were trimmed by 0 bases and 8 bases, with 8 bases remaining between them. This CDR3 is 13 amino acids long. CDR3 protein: CASSLESGEKLFF. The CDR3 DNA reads TGCGCCAGCAGCTTGGAAAGCGGGGAAAAACTGTTTTTT.

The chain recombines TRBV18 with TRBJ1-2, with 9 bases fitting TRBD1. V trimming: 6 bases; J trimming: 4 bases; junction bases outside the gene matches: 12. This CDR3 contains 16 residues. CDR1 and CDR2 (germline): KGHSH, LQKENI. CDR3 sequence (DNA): TGTGCCAGCTCCCCCGGGACAGGGTCGACAATCTATGGCTACACCTTC. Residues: CASSPGTGSTIYGYTF.

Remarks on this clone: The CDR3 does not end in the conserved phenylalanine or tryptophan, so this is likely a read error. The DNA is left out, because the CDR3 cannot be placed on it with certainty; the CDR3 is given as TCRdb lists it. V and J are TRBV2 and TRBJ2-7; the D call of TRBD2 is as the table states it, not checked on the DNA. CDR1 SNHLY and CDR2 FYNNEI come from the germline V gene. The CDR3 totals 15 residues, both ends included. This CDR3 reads CASSGLAGGSFPGLR.